What follows is one T cell receptor (beta chain) and its context. CDR3 length equals 17 residues. Trimming removed 3 bases at V and 1 base at J, with 16 bases between. The germline CDR1 and CDR2 sequences are MDHEN and SYDVKM. Enrollees, about 18 to 95 years old, lived in fewer than 25 US areas. A PCR-confirmed or clinician-diagnosed COVID-19 case had contacted exposed participants within 2 weeks of entry. The data belong to a study of blood T cell repertoires in COVID-19. About the research overall: Material from acute and convalescent COVID-19 was sourced from the United States, Italy and Spain. From T cells, B-cell-depleted T cells, or PBMCs came the material, which was cDNA or gDNA.

Profiling relied on immunoSEQ multiplex PCR, and the TCRdb table lists in-frame clones only, not all of them. The sample lists about 220,000 clones; 83% were seen once. V is TRBV28 and J is TRBJ1-5; D unresolved. This TCR derives from a woman aged 45-65 years who had been exposed to COVID-19. The specimen sequenced was PBMCs or T cells enriched from blood (not recorded which). For the CDR3, the DNA is TGTGCCAGCAGTTTTCGGCCTAGGATAAGCAGCAATCAGCCCCAGCATTTT. Protein product: CASSFRPRISSNQPQHF.